The source of this T cell receptor (beta chain) is a study of the immune and genomic landscape of osteosarcoma. Whole-study context: Over 75% presented with localized disease at diagnosis. Study-wide results and caveats: Five repertoires, each under 100 clonotypes, were dominated by one hyperexpanded clone. Productive clonality was low overall, averaging 0.09, maximum 0.3 to 0.35. Immune-hot C3 tumors showed higher but still low clonality than cold C1.

Clones were sequenced by immunoSEQ multiplex PCR, and TCRdb holds only the in-frame ones, with some missing. The profile shows about 1,500 clones, about 69% of them singletons. As to this clone: Its specificity is unknown.

The V end was cut by 0 bases, the J end by 2 bases, with 7 bases between. The CDR3 extends over 14 amino acids. Germline loops: CDR1 SGHVS, CDR2 FQNEAQ. The sequence derives from a boy aged 10-17 years with osteosarcoma. Material: metastatic tumor tissue from the lung. The gene calls are TRBV7-8 and TRBJ1-1; no reliable D call. The CDR3 region has the DNA TGTGCCAGCAGCTTAGCTGGTCCAAACACTGAAGCTTTCTTT. Translated, it gives CASSLAGPNTEAFF.